The sample holds many counts of the clone carrying this T cell receptor (beta chain). TCRdb recomputed calls from the 5' RACE reads with MiXCR, one row per CDR3 protein. The profile shows about 98,000 distinct CDR3 sequences, about 11% of them singletons. This specimen comes from a study of early T cells in non-severe SARS-CoV-2 infection. There are 18 residues in the CDR3. CDR1 is MGHRA, CDR2 YSYEKL, per germline. The J segment lost 8 bases and the V segment lost 1 base, leaving 15 bases of the junction unmatched. The chain links TRBV4-1 to TRBJ2-1; 9 nucleotides line up with TRBD2. What was sequenced was whole blood. This TCR derives from an adult who was a healthcare worker with PCR-confirmed SARS-CoV-2 infection or an uninfected control (not recorded which). The CDR3 sequence is CASSQVGRGRAQFDEQFF. In nucleotides, the CDR3 is TGCGCCAGCAGCCAAGTCGGGCGCGGGAGGGCCCAATTTGATGAGCAGTTCTTC.